These T cell receptor beta chains were read from a single sample in a study of T cell responses to AZD1222 COVID-19 vaccine. This table comes from immunoSEQ multiplex PCR, and its TCRdb copy is limited to in-frame clones, with some not included. The sample carries fewer than 90,000 clones, about 90% recorded once. The specimen was peripheral blood, collected on day 0 of AZD1222 vaccination. The receptors come from an adult in good health. The CDR3 runs from the conserved cysteine through the conserved F or W. A D gene is named only where the DNA matches it firmly. The listing skips clone size in some rows; elsewhere it reads once, few, many or a size class.

abundance: -; j_gene: TRBJ2-1; v_gene: TRBV20-1; d_gene: TRBD2; CDR3aa: CSASKSGSPYNEQFF; CDR3nt: TGCAGTGCTAGTAAAAGCGGGAGCCCCTACAATGAGCAGTTCTTC
abundance: once; j_gene: TRBJ1-2; v_gene: TRBV3-1/TRBV3-2; d_gene: TRBD1; CDR3aa: CASRRGQGVSGYTF; CDR3nt: TGTGCCAGCAGGCGAGGGCAGGGGGTGTCTGGCTACACCTTC
abundance: -; j_gene: TRBJ1-6; v_gene: TRBV7-2; d_gene: -; CDR3aa: CASTPGVWGNSPLHF; CDR3nt: TGTGCCAGCACCCCGGGAGTTTGGGGAAATTCACCCCTCCACTTT
abundance: few; j_gene: TRBJ2-1; v_gene: TRBV2; d_gene: -; CDR3aa: CASSAEAYHEQFF; CDR3nt: TGTGCCAGCAGTGCAGAGGCCTACCATGAGCAGTTCTTC
abundance: -; j_gene: TRBJ2-1; v_gene: TRBV24-1; d_gene: -; CDR3aa: CATSDPAHEQFF; CDR3nt: TGTGCCACCAGTGACCCAGCCCATGAGCAGTTCTTC
abundance: -; j_gene: TRBJ2-7; v_gene: TRBV3-1/TRBV3-2; d_gene: -; CDR3aa: CASSQDSNPTYEQYF; CDR3nt: TGTGCCAGCAGCCAAGATAGCAATCCAACCTACGAGCAGTACTTC
abundance: -; j_gene: TRBJ1-3; v_gene: TRBV2; d_gene: -; CDR3aa: CATGLSGNTIYF; CDR3nt: TGTGCCACAGGACTCTCTGGAAACACCATATATTTT
abundance: few; j_gene: TRBJ2-1; v_gene: TRBV7-9; d_gene: -; CDR3aa: CASSPLIVKTALREQFF; CDR3nt: TGTGCCAGCAGCCCACTTATCGTAAAGACTGCCCTTCGTGAGCAGTTCTTC
abundance: once; j_gene: TRBJ2-7; v_gene: TRBV14; d_gene: TRBD2; CDR3aa: CASSNSGTGTSGRSILSYEQYF; CDR3nt: TGTGCCAGCAGCAACTCCGGGACAGGAACTAGCGGGAGGTCAATCTTATCCTACGAGCAGTACTTC
abundance: -; j_gene: TRBJ2-5; v_gene: TRBV11-3; d_gene: -; CDR3aa: CASSLGGLAQETQYF; CDR3nt: TGTGCCAGCAGCTTAGGGGGCCTTGCCCAAGAGACCCAGTACTTC
abundance: -; j_gene: TRBJ1-2; v_gene: TRBV9; d_gene: -; CDR3aa: CASSVARGNYGYTF; CDR3nt: TGTGCCAGCAGCGTAGCGCGGGGAAACTATGGCTACACCTTC
abundance: -; j_gene: TRBJ1-1; v_gene: TRBV3-1/TRBV3-2; d_gene: -; CDR3aa: CASSQEGRGTEAFF; CDR3nt: TGTGCCAGCAGCCAAGAAGGGAGGGGAACTGAAGCTTTCTTT
abundance: -; j_gene: TRBJ1-4; v_gene: TRBV25-1; d_gene: -; CDR3aa: CASSEYPGTRNEKLFF; CDR3nt: TGTGCCAGCAGTGAATACCCCGGGACCAGAAATGAAAAACTGTTTTTT
abundance: -; j_gene: TRBJ1-4; v_gene: TRBV30; d_gene: TRBD1; CDR3aa: CAWSVPRQGGWEKLFF; CDR3nt: TGTGCCTGGAGTGTACCGCGACAGGGCGGATGGGAAAAACTGTTTTTT
abundance: -; j_gene: TRBJ2-2; v_gene: TRBV11-1; d_gene: TRBD2; CDR3aa: CASIAGEYTGELFF; CDR3nt: TGTGCCAGTATAGCGGGAGAGTACACCGGGGAGCTGTTTTTT
abundance: once; j_gene: TRBJ2-1; v_gene: TRBV10-3; d_gene: -; CDR3aa: CAISGDVGSGRGSNEQFF; CDR3nt: TGTGCCATCAGTGGGGACGTCGGGAGTGGCCGAGGGAGTAATGAGCAGTTCTTC
abundance: once; j_gene: TRBJ1-3; v_gene: TRBV3-1/TRBV3-2; d_gene: -; CDR3aa: CASSLTGAPGNTIYF; CDR3nt: TGTGCCAGCAGCCTTACGGGGGCTCCTGGAAACACCATATATTTT
abundance: few; j_gene: TRBJ1-2; v_gene: TRBV29-1; d_gene: -; CDR3aa: CSVVQGGYGYTF; CDR3nt: TGCAGCGTTGTGCAGGGAGGCTATGGCTACACCTTC
abundance: -; j_gene: TRBJ2-7; v_gene: TRBV28; d_gene: TRBD2; CDR3aa: CASSFSGLAATNANEQYF; CDR3nt: TGTGCCAGCAGTTTCTCTGGACTAGCGGCCACAAACGCAAACGAGCAGTACTTC
abundance: -; j_gene: TRBJ1-2; v_gene: TRBV5-6; d_gene: -; CDR3aa: CASSPRGGALSGYTF; CDR3nt: TGTGCCAGCAGCCCCCGGGGGGGGGCCTTATCTGGCTACACCTTC
abundance: once; j_gene: TRBJ1-1; v_gene: TRBV28; d_gene: TRBD1; CDR3aa: CASSFDRANTEAFF; CDR3nt: TGTGCCAGCAGTTTCGACAGGGCGAACACTGAAGCTTTCTTT
abundance: -; j_gene: TRBJ1-6; v_gene: TRBV14; d_gene: -; CDR3aa: CASSQNQGTISPLHF; CDR3nt: TGTGCCAGCAGCCAAAACCAGGGTACCATTTCACCCCTCCACTTT
abundance: -; j_gene: TRBJ1-1; v_gene: TRBV19; d_gene: TRBD1; CDR3aa: CASIRTGTNTEAFF; CDR3nt: TGTGCCAGTATTCGGACAGGAACGAACACTGAAGCTTTCTTT
abundance: -; j_gene: TRBJ1-5; v_gene: TRBV2; d_gene: -; CDR3aa: CASKPGRSNQPQHF; CDR3nt: TGTGCCAGCAAGCCGGGACGGAGCAATCAGCCCCAGCATTTT
abundance: -; j_gene: TRBJ2-5; v_gene: TRBV5-1; d_gene: -; CDR3aa: CASSLARGETQYF; CDR3nt: TGCGCCAGCAGCTTGGCCAGGGGCGAGACCCAGTACTTC
abundance: -; j_gene: TRBJ2-7; v_gene: TRBV5-8; d_gene: -; CDR3aa: CASSSPGGGYEQYF; CDR3nt: TGTGCCAGCAGCTCGCCCGGGGGTGGGTACGAGCAGTACTTC
abundance: -; j_gene: TRBJ2-3; v_gene: TRBV10-3; d_gene: -; CDR3aa: CAISESTRDGGDTQYF; CDR3nt: TGTGCCATCAGTGAGTCGACGCGGGACGGTGGAGATACGCAGTATTTT
abundance: -; j_gene: TRBJ1-1; v_gene: TRBV14; d_gene: -; CDR3aa: CASSRELNTEAFF; CDR3nt: TGTGCCAGCAGCCGGGAACTAAACACTGAAGCTTTCTTT
abundance: -; j_gene: TRBJ2-7; v_gene: TRBV3-1/TRBV3-2; d_gene: -; CDR3aa: CASSPIGREGSEQYF; CDR3nt: TGTGCCAGCAGCCCTATAGGTCGCGAGGGGAGCGAGCAGTACTTC
abundance: -; j_gene: TRBJ1-2; v_gene: TRBV9; d_gene: TRBD1; CDR3aa: CASRLQGDGVGGYTF; CDR3nt: TGTGCCAGCAGATTACAGGGGGATGGGGTTGGTGGCTACACCTTC
abundance: -; j_gene: TRBJ1-2; v_gene: TRBV6-1; d_gene: -; CDR3aa: CASSEGKPIYGYTF; CDR3nt: TGTGCCAGCAGTGAAGGGAAGCCTATCTATGGCTACACCTTC
abundance: -; j_gene: TRBJ2-1; v_gene: TRBV5-1; d_gene: -; CDR3aa: CASSLGRDLYNEQFF; CDR3nt: TGCGCCAGCAGCTTGGGGCGGGACCTATACAATGAGCAGTTCTTC